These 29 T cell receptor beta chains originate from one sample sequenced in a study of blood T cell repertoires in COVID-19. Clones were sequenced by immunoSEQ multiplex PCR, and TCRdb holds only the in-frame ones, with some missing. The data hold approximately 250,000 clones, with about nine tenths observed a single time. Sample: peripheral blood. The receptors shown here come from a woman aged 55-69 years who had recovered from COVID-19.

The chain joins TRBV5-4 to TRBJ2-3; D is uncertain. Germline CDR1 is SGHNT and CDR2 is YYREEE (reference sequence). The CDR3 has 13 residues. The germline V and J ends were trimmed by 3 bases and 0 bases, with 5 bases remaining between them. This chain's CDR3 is CASSSLSTDTQYF. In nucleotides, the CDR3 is TGTGCCAGCAGCTCCCTTAGCACAGATACGCAGTATTTT.

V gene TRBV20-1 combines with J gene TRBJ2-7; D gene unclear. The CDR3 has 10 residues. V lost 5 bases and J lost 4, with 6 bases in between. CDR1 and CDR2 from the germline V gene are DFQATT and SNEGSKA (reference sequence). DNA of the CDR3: TGCAGTGCTGGCCAATACGAGCAGTACTTC. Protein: CSAGQYEQYF.

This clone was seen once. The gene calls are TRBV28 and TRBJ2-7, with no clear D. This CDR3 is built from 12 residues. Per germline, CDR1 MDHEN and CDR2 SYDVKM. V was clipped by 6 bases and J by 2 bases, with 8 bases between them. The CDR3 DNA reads TGTGCCAGCAGAGGAGATACCTACGAGCAGTACTTC. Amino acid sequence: CASRGDTYEQYF.

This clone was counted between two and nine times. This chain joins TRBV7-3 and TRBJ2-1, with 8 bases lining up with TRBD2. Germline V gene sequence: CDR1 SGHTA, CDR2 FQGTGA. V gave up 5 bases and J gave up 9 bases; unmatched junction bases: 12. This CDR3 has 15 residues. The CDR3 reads CASSPGTRRTTEQFF. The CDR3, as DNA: TGTGCCAGCAGCCCCGGGACTAGAAGGACTACTGAGCAGTTCTTC.

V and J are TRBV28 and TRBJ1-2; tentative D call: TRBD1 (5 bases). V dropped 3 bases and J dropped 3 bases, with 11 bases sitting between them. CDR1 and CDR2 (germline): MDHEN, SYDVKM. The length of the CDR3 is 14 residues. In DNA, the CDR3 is TGTGCCAGCAGTTTGGGAGGACAAGACTATGGCTACACCTTC. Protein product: CASSLGGQDYGYTF.

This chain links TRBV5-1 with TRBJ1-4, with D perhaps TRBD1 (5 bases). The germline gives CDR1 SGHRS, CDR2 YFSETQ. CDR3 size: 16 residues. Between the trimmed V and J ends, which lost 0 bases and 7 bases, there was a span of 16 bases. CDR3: CASSLAGGGAREKLFF. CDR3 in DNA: TGCGCCAGCAGCTTGGCCGGCGGGGGTGCGCGTGAAAAACTGTTTTTT.

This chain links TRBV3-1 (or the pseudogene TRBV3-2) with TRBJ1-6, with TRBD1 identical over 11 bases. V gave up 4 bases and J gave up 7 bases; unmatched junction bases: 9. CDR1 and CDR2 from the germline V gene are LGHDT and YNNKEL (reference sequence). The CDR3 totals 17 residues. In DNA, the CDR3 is TGTGCCAGCAGCCGCCAGAGAGGGACAGGGGGAAATTCACCCCTCCACTTT. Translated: CASSRQRGTGGNSPLHF.

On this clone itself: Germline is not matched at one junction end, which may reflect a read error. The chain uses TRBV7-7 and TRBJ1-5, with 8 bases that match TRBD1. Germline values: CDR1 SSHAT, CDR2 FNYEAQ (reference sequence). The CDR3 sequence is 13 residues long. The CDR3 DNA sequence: TGTGCTAGCAGCCTCGACAGGGGTCAGCCCCAGCATTTT. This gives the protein CASSLDRGQPQHF.

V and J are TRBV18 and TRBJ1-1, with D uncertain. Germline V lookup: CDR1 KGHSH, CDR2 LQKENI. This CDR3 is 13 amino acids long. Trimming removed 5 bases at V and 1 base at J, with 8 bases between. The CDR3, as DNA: TGTGCCAGCTCATACGGGAGGAACACTGAAGCTTTCTTT. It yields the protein CASSYGRNTEAFF.

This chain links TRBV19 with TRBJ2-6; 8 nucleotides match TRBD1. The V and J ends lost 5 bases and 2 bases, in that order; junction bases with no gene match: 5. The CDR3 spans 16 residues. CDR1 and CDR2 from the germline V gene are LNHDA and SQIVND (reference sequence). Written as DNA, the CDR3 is TGTGCCAGTAGTGCCAGGGGGCTTACTGGGGCCAACGTCCTGACTTTC. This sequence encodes CASSARGLTGANVLTF.

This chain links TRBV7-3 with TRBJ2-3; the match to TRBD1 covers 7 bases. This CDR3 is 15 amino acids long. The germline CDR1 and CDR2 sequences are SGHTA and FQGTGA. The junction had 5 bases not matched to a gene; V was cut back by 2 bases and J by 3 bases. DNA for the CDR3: TGTGCCAGCAGCTTACAAGGCAGGGGGACAGATACGCAGTATTTT. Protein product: CASSLQGRGTDTQYF.

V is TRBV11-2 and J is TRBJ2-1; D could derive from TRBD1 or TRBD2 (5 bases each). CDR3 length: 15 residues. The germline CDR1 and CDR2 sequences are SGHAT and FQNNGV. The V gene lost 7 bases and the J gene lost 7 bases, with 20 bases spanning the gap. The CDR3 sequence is CASTSEGLVENEQFF. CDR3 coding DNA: TGTGCCAGCACCTCAGAGGGGCTAGTGGAGAATGAGCAGTTCTTC.

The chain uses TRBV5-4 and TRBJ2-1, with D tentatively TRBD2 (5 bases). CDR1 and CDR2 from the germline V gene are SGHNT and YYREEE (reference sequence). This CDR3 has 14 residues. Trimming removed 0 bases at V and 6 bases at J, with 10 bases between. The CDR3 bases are TGTGCCAGCAGCTTGGATGCTAGCTCCAATGAGCAGTTCTTC. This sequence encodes CASSLDASSNEQFF. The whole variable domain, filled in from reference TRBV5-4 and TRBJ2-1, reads ETGVTQSPTHLIKTRGQQVTLRCSSQSGHNTVSWYQQALGQGPQFIFQYYREEENGRGNFPPRFSGLQFPNYSSELNVNALELDDSALYLCASSLDASSNEQFFGPGTRLTVL.

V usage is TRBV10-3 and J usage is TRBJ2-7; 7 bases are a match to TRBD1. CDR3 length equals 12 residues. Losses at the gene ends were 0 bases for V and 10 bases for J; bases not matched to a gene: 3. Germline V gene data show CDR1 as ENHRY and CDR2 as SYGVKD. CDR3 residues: CAISESTGRQYF. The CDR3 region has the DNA TGTGCCATCAGTGAGTCGACAGGGCGCCAGTACTTC.

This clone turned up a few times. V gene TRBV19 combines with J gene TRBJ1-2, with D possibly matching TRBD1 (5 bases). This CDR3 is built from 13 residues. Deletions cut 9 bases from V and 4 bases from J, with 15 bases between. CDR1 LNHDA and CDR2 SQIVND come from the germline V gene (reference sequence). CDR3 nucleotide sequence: TGTGCCAGACACAGGACCCGCGGCTATGGCTACACCTTC. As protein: CARHRTRGYGYTF.

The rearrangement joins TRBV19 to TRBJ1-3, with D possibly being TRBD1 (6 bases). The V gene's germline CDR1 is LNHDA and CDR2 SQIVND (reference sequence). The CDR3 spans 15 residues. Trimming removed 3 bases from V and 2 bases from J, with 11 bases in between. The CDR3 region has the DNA TGTGCCAGTAGTATGCGGCAGGGGACTGGAAACACCATATATTTT. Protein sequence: CASSMRQGTGNTIYF.

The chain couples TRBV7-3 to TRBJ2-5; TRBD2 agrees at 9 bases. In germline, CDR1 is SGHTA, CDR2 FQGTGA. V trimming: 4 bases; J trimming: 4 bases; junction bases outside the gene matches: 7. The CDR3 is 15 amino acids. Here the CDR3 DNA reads TGTGCCAGCAGCTCTAGCGGGGCGGGAGGAGAGACCCAGTACTTC. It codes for CASSSSGAGGETQYF.

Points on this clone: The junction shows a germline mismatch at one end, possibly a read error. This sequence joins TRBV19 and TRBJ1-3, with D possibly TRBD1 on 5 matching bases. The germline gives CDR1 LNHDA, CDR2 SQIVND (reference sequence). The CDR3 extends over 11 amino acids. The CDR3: CAAGRGNTIYF. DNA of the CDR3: TGCGCCGCGGGGCGCGGAAACACCATATATTTT. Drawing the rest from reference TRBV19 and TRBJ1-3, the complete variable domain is DGGITQSPKYLFRKEGQNVTLSCEQNLNHDAMYWYRQDPGQGLRLIYYSQIVNDFQKGDIAEGYSVSREKKESFPLTVTSAQKNPTAFYLCAAGRGNTIYFGEGSWLTVV.

This chain's CDR3 is CASSDRGKLFF. In DNA, the CDR3 is TGTGCCAGCAGCGACCGAGGAAAACTGTTTTTT. V usage is TRBV9 and J usage is TRBJ1-4; no reliable D call. The CDR3 runs to 11 residues. Trimming removed 3 bases at V and 10 bases at J, with 7 bases between. Germline V gene sequence: CDR1 SGDLS, CDR2 YYNGEE.

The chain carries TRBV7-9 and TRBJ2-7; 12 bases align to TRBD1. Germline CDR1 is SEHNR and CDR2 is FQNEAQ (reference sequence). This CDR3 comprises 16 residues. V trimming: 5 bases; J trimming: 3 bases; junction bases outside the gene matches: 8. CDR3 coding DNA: TGTGCCAGCAGCCCAGGGGACAGGGGGCTCCTCTACGAGCAGTACTTC. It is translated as CASSPGDRGLLYEQYF.

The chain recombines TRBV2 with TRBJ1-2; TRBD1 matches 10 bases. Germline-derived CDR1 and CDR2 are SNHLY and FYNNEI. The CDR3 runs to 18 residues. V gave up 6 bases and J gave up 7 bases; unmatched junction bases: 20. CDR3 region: CASRNPRDRGSGKSGYTF. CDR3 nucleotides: TGTGCCAGCAGGAACCCCCGGGACAGGGGTAGTGGGAAGAGTGGCTACACCTTC.

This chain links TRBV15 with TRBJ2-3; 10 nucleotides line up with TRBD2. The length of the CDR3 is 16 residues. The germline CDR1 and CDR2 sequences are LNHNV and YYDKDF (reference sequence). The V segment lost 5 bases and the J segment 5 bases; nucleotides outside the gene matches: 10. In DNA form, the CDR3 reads TGTGCCACCAGCCCCATAGCTAGCGGGGGTTTAGATACGCAGTATTTT. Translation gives CATSPIASGGLDTQYF.

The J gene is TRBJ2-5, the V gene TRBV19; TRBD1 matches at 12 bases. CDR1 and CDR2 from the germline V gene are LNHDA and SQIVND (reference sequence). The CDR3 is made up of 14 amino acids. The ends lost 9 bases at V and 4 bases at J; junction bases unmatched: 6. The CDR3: CASSGTGGLETQYF. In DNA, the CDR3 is TGTGCCAGCTCCGGGACAGGGGGCTTAGAGACCCAGTACTTC. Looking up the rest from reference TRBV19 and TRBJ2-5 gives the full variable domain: DGGITQSPKYLFRKEGQNVTLSCEQNLNHDAMYWYRQDPGQGLRLIYYSQIVNDFQKGDIAEGYSVSREKKESFPLTVTSAQKNPTAFYLCASSGTGGLETQYFGPGTRLLVL.

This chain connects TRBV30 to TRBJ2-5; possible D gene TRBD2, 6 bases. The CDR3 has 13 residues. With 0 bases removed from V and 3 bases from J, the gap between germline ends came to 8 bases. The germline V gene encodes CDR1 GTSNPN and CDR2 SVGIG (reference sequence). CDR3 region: CAWSVKREETQYF. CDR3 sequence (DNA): TGTGCCTGGAGTGTAAAGCGGGAAGAGACCCAGTACTTC.

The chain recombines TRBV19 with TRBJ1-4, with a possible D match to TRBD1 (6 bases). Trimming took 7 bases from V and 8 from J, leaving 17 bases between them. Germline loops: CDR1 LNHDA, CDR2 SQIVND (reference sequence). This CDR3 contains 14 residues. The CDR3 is CASNPTGSREKLFF. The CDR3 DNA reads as TGTGCCAGTAACCCGACAGGTTCAAGGGAAAAACTGTTTTTT.

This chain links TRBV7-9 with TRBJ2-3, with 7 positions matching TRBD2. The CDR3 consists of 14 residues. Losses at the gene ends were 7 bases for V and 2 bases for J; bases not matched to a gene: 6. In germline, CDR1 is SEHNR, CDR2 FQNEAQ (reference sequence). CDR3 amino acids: CASTPGGNTDTQYF. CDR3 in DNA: TGTGCCAGCACCCCGGGGGGTAACACAGATACGCAGTATTTT.

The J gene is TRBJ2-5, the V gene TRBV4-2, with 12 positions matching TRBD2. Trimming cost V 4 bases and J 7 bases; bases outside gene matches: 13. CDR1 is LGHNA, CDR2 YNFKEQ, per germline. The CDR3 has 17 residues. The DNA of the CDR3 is TGTGCCAGCAGCCGCGATCCTAGCGGGGGGGCCATTGCGACCCAGTACTTC. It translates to CASSRDPSGGAIATQYF.

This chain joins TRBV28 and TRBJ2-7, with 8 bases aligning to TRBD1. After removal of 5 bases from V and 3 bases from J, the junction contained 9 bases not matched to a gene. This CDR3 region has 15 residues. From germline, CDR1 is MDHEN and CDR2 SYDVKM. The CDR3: CASSPQDRVHYEQYF. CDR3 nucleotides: TGTGCCAGCAGTCCCCAGGACAGGGTACACTACGAGCAGTACTTC.

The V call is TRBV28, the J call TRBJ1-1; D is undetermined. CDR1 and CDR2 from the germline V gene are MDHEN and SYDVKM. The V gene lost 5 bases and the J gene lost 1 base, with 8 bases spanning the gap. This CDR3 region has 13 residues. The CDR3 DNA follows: TGTGCCAGCAGTGAAACTTGGAACACTGAAGCTTTCTTT. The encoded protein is CASSETWNTEAFF.